The clone carrying this T cell receptor beta chain has at least ten counts. The antigen remains undetermined. The sample originates from a study of T cell repertoires in cytomegalovirus infection. Germline V gene lookup returns CDR1 SGHVS and CDR2 FQNEAQ. The CDR3 spans 15 residues. V dropped 5 bases and J dropped 3 bases, with 17 bases sitting between them. TCRdb re-called the reads with MiXCR, one entry per CDR3 protein. Found here are approximately 770,000 distinct CDR3 sequences, 29% of them singletons; the top ten hold roughly 13%. The receptor was isolated from a human donor in good health (CMV status not recorded). Some clones in this sample may be carry-over from other donors' samples. The source was cultured CD8+ T cells from PBMCs, collected from culture after CMV antigen stimulation. V and J are TRBV7-8 and TRBJ2-7, with a possible D match to TRBD1 (6 bases). CDR3 in DNA: TGTGCCAGCAGCCTGAATGCAGGGGCCTACTACGAGCAGTACTTC. This encodes CASSLNAGAYYEQYF.